Detailed here is one TCR beta chain. What it binds is not known. Study results and caveats: Larger-cohort validation covered only one TCR beta V-J rearrangement. The TCR gene usage of tumor memory CD4+ T cells clustered together with blood and lymph node memory CD4+ cells and with lymph node naive CD4+ cells.

Constant-region reverse primers amplified full-length variable regions, followed by semi-nested Nested Universal Primer A PCR. Via MiXCR, TCRdb re-called the 5' RACE reads, giving one row per CDR3 protein. This sample has around 50,000 distinct CDR3 sequences; 26% occur once, and the top ten carry roughly 2.2%. Cells sorted as Tregs were CD4+, CD25+ and CD127-/low. This sequence was found in a female donor with breast cancer. The sequenced material came from tumor-infiltrating Tregs sorted from the breast tumor.

The CDR3 loop is CASSTNTEAFF. CDR3 bases: TGCGCCAGCTCAACTAACACTGAAGCTTTCTTT. The chain links TRBV5-1 to TRBJ1-1; D is unclear. The ends were cut back, 7 bases at V and 2 bases at J, with 6 bases in the middle. The CDR3 is made up of 11 amino acids. Germline V CDR1 and CDR2: SGHRS, YFSETQ.